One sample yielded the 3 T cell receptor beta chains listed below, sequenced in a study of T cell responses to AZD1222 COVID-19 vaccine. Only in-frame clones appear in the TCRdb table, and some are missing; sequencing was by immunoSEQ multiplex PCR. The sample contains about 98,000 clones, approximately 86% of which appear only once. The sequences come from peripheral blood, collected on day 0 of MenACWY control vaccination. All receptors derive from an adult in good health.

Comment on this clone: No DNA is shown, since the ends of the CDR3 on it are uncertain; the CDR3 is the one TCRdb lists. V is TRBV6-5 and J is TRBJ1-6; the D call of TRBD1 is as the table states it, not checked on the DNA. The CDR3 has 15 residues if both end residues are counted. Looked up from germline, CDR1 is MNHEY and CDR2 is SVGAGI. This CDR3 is CASSSSTGVTSPLHF.

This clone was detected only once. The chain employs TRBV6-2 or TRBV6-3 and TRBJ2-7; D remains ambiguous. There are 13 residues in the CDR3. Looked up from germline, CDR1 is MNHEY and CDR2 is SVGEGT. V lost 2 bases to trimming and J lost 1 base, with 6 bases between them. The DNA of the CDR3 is TGTGCCAGCAGTTACCCCGGTTCCTACGAGCAGTACTTC. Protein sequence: CASSYPGSYEQYF.

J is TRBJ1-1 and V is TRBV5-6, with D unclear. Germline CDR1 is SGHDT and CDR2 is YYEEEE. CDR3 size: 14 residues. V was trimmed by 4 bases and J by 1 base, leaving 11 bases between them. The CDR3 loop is CASSLDRRNTEAFF. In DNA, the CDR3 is TGTGCCAGCAGCCTGGACCGAAGGAACACTGAAGCTTTCTTT.